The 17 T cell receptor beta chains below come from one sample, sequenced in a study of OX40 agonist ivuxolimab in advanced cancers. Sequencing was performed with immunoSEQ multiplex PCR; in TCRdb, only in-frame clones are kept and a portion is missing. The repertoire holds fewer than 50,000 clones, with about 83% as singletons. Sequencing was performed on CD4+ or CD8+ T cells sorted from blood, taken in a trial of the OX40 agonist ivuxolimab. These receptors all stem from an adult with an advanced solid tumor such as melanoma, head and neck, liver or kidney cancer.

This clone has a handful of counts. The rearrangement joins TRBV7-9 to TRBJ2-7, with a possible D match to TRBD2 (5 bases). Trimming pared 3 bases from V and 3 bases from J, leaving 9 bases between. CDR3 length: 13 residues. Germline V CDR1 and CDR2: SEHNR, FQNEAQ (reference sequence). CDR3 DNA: TGTGCCAGCAGCTTTAGCGTAAGCTACGAGCAGTACTTC. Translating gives CASSFSVSYEQYF.

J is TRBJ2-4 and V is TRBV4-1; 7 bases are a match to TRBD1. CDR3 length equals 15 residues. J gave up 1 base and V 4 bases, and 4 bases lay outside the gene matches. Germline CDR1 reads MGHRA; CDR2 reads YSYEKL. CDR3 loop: CASSRAQGAKNIQYF. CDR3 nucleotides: TGCGCCAGCAGCCGGGCACAGGGGGCCAAAAACATTCAGTACTTC.

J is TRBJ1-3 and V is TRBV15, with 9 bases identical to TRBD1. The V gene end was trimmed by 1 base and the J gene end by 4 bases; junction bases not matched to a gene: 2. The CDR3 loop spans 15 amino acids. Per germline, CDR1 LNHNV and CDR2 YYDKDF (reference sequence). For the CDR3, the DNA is TGTGCCACCAGCAGAGGGACAGGGGCCGGAAACACCATATATTTT. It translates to CATSRGTGAGNTIYF.

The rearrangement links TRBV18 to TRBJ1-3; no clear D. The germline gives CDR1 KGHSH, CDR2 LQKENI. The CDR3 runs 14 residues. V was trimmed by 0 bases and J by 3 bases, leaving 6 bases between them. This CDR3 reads CASSPPGNGNTIYF. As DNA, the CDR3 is TGTGCCAGCTCACCACCGGGCAATGGAAACACCATATATTTT.

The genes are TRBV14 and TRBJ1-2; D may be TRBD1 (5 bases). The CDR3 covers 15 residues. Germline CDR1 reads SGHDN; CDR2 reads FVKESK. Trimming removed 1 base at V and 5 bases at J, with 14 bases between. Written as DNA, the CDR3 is TGTGCCAGCAGCCAAGGGGCAGGGATGTTATATGGCTACACCTTC. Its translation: CASSQGAGMLYGYTF.

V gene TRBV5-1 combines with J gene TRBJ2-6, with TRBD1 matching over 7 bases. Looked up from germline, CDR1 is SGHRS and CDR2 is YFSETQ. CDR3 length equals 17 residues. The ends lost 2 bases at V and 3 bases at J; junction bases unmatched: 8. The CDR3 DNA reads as TGCGCCAGCAGCTTAACAGGGGTCGAAGGTGGGGCCAACGTCCTGACTTTC. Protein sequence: CASSLTGVEGGANVLTF.

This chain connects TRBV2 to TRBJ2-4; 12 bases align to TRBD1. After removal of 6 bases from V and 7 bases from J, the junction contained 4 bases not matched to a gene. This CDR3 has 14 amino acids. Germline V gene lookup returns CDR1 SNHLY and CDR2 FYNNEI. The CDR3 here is CASRSGTGGNIQYF. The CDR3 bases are TGTGCCAGCAGGAGTGGGACAGGGGGCAACATTCAGTACTTC.

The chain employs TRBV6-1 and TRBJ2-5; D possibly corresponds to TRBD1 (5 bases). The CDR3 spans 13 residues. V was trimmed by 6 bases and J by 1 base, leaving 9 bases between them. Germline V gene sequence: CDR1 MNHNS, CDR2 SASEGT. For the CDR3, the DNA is TGTGCCAGCAGACCGACAGCCCAAGAGACCCAGTACTTC. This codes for CASRPTAQETQYF.

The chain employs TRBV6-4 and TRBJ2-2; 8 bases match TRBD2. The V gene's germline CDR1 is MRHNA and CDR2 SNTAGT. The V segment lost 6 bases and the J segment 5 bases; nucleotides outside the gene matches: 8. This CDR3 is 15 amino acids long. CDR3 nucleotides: TGTGCCAGCAGGATCGGACTAGCTTTTACCGGGGAGCTGTTTTTT. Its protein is CASRIGLAFTGELFF.

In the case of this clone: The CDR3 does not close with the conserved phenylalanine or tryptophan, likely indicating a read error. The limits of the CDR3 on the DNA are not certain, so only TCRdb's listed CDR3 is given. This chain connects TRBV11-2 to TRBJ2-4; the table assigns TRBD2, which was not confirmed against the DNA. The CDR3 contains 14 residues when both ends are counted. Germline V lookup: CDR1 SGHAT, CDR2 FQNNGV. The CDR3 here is CASSPSEIGTKVFL.

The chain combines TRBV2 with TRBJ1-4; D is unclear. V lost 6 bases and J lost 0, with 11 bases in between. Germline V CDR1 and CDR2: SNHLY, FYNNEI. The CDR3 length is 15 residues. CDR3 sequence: CASRYRTATNEKLFF. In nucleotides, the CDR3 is TGTGCCAGCAGGTATCGGACTGCAACTAATGAAAAACTGTTTTTT. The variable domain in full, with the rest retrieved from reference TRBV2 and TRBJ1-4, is EPEVTQTPSHQVTQMGQEVILRCVPISNHLYFYWYRQILGQKVEFLVSFYNNEISEKSEIFDDQFSVERPDGSNFTLKIRSTKLEDSAMYFCASRYRTATNEKLFFGSGTQLSVL.

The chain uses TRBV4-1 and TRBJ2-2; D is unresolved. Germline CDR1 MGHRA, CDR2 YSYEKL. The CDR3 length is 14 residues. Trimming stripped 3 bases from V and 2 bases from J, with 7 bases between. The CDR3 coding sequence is TGCGCCAGCAGCCACTCTCTTAACACCGGGGAGCTGTTTTTT. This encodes CASSHSLNTGELFF.

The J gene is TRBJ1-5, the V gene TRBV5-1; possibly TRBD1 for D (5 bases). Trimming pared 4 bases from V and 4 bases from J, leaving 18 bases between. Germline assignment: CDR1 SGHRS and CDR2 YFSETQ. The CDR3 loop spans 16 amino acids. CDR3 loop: CASSPEGTEGNQPQHF. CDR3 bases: TGCGCCAGCAGCCCCGAAGGGACGGAGGGGAATCAGCCCCAGCATTTT.

CDR3 nucleotides: TGCAGCTCGGGACAGGGGGCGCAGGGCTATGGCTACACCTTC. Protein product: CSSGQGAQGYGYTF. V usage is TRBV29-1 and J usage is TRBJ1-2, with 12 bases aligning to TRBD1. Germline-derived CDR1 and CDR2 are SQVTM and ANQGSEA. Unmatched junction bases numbered 8, after V lost 8 bases and J lost 4 bases. This CDR3 is 14 amino acids long.

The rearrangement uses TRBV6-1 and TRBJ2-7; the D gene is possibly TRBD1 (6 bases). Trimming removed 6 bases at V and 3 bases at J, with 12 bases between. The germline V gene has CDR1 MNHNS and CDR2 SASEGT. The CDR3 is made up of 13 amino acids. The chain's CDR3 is CASSKAQGYEQYF. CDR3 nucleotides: TGTGCCAGCAGCAAGGCACAGGGCTACGAGCAGTACTTC.

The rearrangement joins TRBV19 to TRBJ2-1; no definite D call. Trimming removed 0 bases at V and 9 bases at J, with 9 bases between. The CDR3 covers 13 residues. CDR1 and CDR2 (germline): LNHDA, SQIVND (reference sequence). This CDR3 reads CASSIESSSEQFF. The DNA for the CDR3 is TGTGCCAGTAGTATAGAAAGTTCGAGTGAGCAGTTCTTC.

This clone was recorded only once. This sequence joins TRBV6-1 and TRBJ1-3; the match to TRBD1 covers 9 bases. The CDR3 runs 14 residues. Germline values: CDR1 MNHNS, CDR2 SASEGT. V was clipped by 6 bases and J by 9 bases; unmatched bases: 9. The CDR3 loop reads CASRRDRESFTIYF. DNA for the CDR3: TGTGCCAGCAGACGGGACAGGGAAAGCTTCACCATATATTTT.